The rows below give T cell receptor beta chains drawn from one sample of a study of OX40 agonist ivuxolimab in advanced cancers. Sequenced by immunoSEQ multiplex PCR; TCRdb stores in-frame clones only, minus some. Of nearly 60,000 clones in the sample, more than 80% were seen once. The sample here was CD4+ or CD8+ T cells sorted from blood, taken in a trial of the OX40 agonist ivuxolimab. The receptors come from an adult with an advanced solid tumor such as melanoma, head and neck, liver or kidney cancer. Both conserved end residues are part of each CDR3. D genes are given only for firm matches. The size entry is marked missing in some rows and otherwise reads once, few, many or a size class.

v_call	clone_size	j_call	d_call	cdr3_nt	cdr3_aa
TRBV9	few	TRBJ2-2	.	TGTGCCAGCGGGACGGTGAACACCGGGGAGCTGTTTTTT	CASGTVNTGELFF
TRBV6-1	.	TRBJ2-2	TRBD2	TGTGCCAGCAGCATAAGCGGGGGAAACACCGGGGAGCTGTTTTTT	CASSISGGNTGELFF
TRBV5-1	.	TRBJ2-2	.	TGCGCCAGCAGCTTTACGGACACCGGGGAGCTGTTTTTT	CASSFTDTGELFF
TRBV5-1	.	TRBJ2-3	.	TGCGCCAGCAACCGGGACACCCCCCCAGATACGCAGTATTTT	CASNRDTPPDTQYF
TRBV28	few	TRBJ1-5	.	TGTGCCAGCAGCACGAGACTCTTGAATCAGCCCCAGCATTTT	CASSTRLLNQPQHF
TRBV11-3	.	TRBJ2-7	.	TGTGCCAGCAGCCACAGAACCTACGAGCAGTACTTC	CASSHRTYEQYF
TRBV6-7	.	TRBJ2-1	TRBD2	TGTGCCAGCAGTTACCGGGTCCTGGGACTACGCAAGGGGAACACCTACAATGAGCAGTTCTTC	CASSYRVLGLRKGNTYNEQFF
TRBV4-1	.	TRBJ2-3	.	TGCGCCAGCAGCCAAGGCTGGGCTAGCTTCCGCACAGATACGCAGTATTTT	CASSQGWASFRTDTQYF
TRBV6-1	.	TRBJ1-1	.	TGTGCCAGCACCCCTGGGAGAGCGAACACTGAAGCTTTCTTT	CASTPGRANTEAFF
TRBV18	.	TRBJ2-5	TRBD2	TGTGCCAGCTCACCGCGGGGGGAAGAGACCCAGTACTTC	CASSPRGEETQYF
TRBV5-1	.	TRBJ1-4	TRBD1	TGCGCCAGCAGCCGTACAGGGGAGCGTGAAAAACTGTTTTTT	CASSRTGEREKLFF
TRBV2	.	TRBJ1-6	TRBD1	TGTGCCAGCAGTCTGGGGACAGGGAATAATTCACCCCTCCACTTT	CASSLGTGNNSPLHF
TRBV5-1	.	TRBJ2-3	.	TGCGCCAGCAGCTTGGTGGTCCCCAGTACAGATACGCAGTATTTT	CASSLVVPSTDTQYF
TRBV5-1	.	TRBJ1-1	TRBD1	TGCGCCAGCAGCTCTACGCGGGCGGGGGACAGATATATGAACACTGAAGCTTTCTTT	CASSSTRAGDRYMNTEAFF
TRBV6-4	.	TRBJ1-6	.	TGTGCCAGTAGGGGATCGGGCTATAATTCACCCCTCCACTTT	CASRGSGYNSPLHF
TRBV27	.	TRBJ1-2	TRBD1	TGTGCCAGCAGTTTGGGCAGGGGGGACTATGGCTACACCTTC	CASSLGRGDYGYTF
TRBV13	.	TRBJ2-3	.	TGTGCCAGCAGCTTACGGGCAGATACGCAGTATTTT	CASSLRADTQYF